These 24 T cell receptor beta chains came from one sample sequenced in a study of radiation and T cells in renal cell carcinoma. Sequenced by immunoSEQ multiplex PCR; TCRdb stores in-frame clones only, minus some. The sample includes 100,000 to 150,000 clones, 81% seen only once; the top ten take 5.8%. Time point in this sample: blood 2 weeks post-SBRT. The treatment here: 15 Gy SBRT to primary tumor, nephrectomy 4 weeks later. The material sequenced was blood, taken from a patient whose treatment included radiotherapy and nephrectomy. The receptors were gathered from a man aged 45-65 years with renal cell carcinoma.

This clone was seen just once. The junction differs from germline at one of its ends, possibly a read error. V and J are TRBV7-7 and TRBJ1-1; 10 bases map to TRBD1. CDR3 size: 15 residues. Germline V gives CDR1 SSHAT, CDR2 FNYEAQ (reference sequence). CDR3 in DNA: TGTGCTAGCAGCTTCGACAGGGGGCTTTGCACTGAAGCTTTCTTT. This sequence encodes CASSFDRGLCTEAFF.

This clone was seen a few times. The chain is built from TRBV19 and TRBJ2-2; tentatively, D is TRBD1 (6 bases). This CDR3 has 13 amino acids. Per the germline V gene, CDR1 is LNHDA and CDR2 is SQIVND (reference sequence). Trimming pared 8 bases from V and 1 base from J, leaving 8 bases between. The CDR3 DNA is TGTGCCAGTCGGACAGAGAACACCGGGGAGCTGTTTTTT. Translated: CASRTENTGELFF.

This chain uses TRBV27 with TRBJ2-3, with unresolved D. CDR1 MNHEY and CDR2 SMNVEV come from the germline V gene (reference sequence). Deletions cut 5 bases from V and 0 bases from J, with 9 bases between. The CDR3 loop spans 14 amino acids. The DNA for the CDR3 is TGTGCCAGCAGTCCCACGGCTAGCACAGATACGCAGTATTTT. Its translation: CASSPTASTDTQYF.

This sequence joins TRBV5-5 and TRBJ2-6; TRBD2 aligns across 7 bases. Looked up from germline, CDR1 is SGHKS and CDR2 is YYEKEE (reference sequence). J gave up 0 bases and V 0 bases, and 3 bases lay outside the gene matches. This CDR3 is 17 amino acids long. As DNA, the CDR3 is TGTGCCAGCAGCTTGGCAGCGGGAAACTCTGGGGCCAACGTCCTGACTTTC. Protein sequence: CASSLAAGNSGANVLTF. The full variable domain, rest sourced from reference TRBV5-5 and TRBJ2-6, is DAGVTQSPTHLIKTRGQQVTLRCSPISGHKSVSWYQQVLGQGPQFIFQYYEKEERGRGNFPDRFSARQFPNYSSELNVNALLLGDSALYLCASSLAAGNSGANVLTFGAGSRLTVL.

The chain employs TRBV7-8 and TRBJ1-5; 7 nucleotides match TRBD1. The trim removed 5 bases at V and 1 base at J, leaving 11 bases unmatched. The CDR3 is made up of 17 amino acids. Germline-derived CDR1 and CDR2 are SGHVS and FQNEAQ. The CDR3 DNA reads TGTGCCAGCAGCGGAAACAGGGGTTACGGGAGCAATCAGCCCCAGCATTTT. Translating it yields CASSGNRGYGSNQPQHF.

The rearrangement uses TRBV2 and TRBJ1-3; no definite D call. CDR1 SNHLY and CDR2 FYNNEI come from the germline V gene. V was shortened by 2 bases and J by 4 bases, with 15 bases between the two germline ends. There are 16 residues in the CDR3. The CDR3 sequence: CASSEWLGTAGNTIYF. CDR3 nucleotides: TGTGCCAGCAGTGAATGGCTGGGAACGGCAGGAAACACCATATATTTT.

With regard to this clone: This may stem from a read error, because a much larger clone lies one nucleotide away. This rearrangement joins TRBV7-9 to TRBJ1-2; 7 bases agree with TRBD1. Germline CDR1 SEHNR, CDR2 FQNEAQ (reference sequence). After removal of 5 bases from V and 2 bases from J, the junction contained 2 bases not matched to a gene. This CDR3 contains 13 residues. DNA of the CDR3: TGTGCCAGCAGCCCGACAGGGAACTATGGCTACACCTTC. Translation gives CASSPTGNYGYTF.

This chain links TRBV6-1 with TRBJ2-5; TRBD2 matches at 11 bases. With 8 bases clipped from V and 4 bases from J, the junction kept 0 bases outside the gene matches. CDR3 length: 12 amino acids. Germline V gene data show CDR1 as MNHNS and CDR2 as SASEGT. The CDR3 DNA sequence: TGTGCCAGCGGACTAGCGGGAGAGACCCAGTACTTC. Translating it yields CASGLAGETQYF.

The J gene is TRBJ2-2, the V gene TRBV2, with 9 bases matching TRBD2. The CDR3 is made up of 16 amino acids. The germline V gene encodes CDR1 SNHLY and CDR2 FYNNEI. The V segment lost 4 bases and the J segment 5 bases; nucleotides outside the gene matches: 8. The CDR3 region is CASSGAGGFSTGELFF. The CDR3 coding sequence is TGTGCCAGCAGTGGAGCGGGAGGTTTCAGTACCGGGGAGCTGTTTTTT.

The V call is TRBV5-6, the J call TRBJ1-2, with 9 bases matching TRBD1. The CDR3 spans 13 residues. Trimming cost V 3 bases and J 8 bases; bases outside gene matches: 5. Germline V gene data show CDR1 as SGHDT and CDR2 as YYEEEE. The CDR3 nucleotides read TGTGCCAGCAGCTGGACAGGGGAAGCAGGCTACACCTTC. Amino acids: CASSWTGEAGYTF. The complete variable domain, with remaining parts taken from reference TRBV5-6 and TRBJ1-2, reads DAGVTQSPTHLIKTRGQQVTLRCSPKSGHDTVSWYQQALGQGPQFIFQYYEEEERQRGNFPDRFSGHQFPNYSSELNVNALLLGDSALYLCASSWTGEAGYTFGSGTRLTVV.

This clone was seen only once. CDR3 bases: TGTGCCACCTCACGGGGACAGTCCGAGACCCAGTACTTC. It encodes CATSRGQSETQYF. The V call is TRBV19, the J call TRBJ2-5; 7 nucleotides align to TRBD1. From germline, CDR1 is LNHDA and CDR2 SQIVND (reference sequence). The trim removed 10 bases at V and 5 bases at J, leaving 10 bases unmatched. The CDR3 has 13 residues. The variable domain in full, with the rest retrieved from reference TRBV19 and TRBJ2-5, is DGGITQSPKYLFRKEGQNVTLSCEQNLNHDAMYWYRQDPGQGLRLIYYSQIVNDFQKGDIAEGYSVSREKKESFPLTVTSAQKNPTAFYLCATSRGQSETQYFGPGTRLLVL.

The chain is built from TRBV7-2 and TRBJ1-1; 7 bases match TRBD1. CDR1 SGHTA and CDR2 FQGNSA come from the germline V gene. Trimming at V came to 6 bases and at J to 5 bases, leaving 3 bases not matched to a gene. This CDR3 is built from 12 residues. The CDR3 DNA reads TGTGCCAGCAGACGACAGGGAACTGAAGCTTTCTTT. This encodes CASRRQGTEAFF.

This sequence joins TRBV6-1 and TRBJ2-1, with TRBD1 identical over 11 bases. CDR1 and CDR2 (germline): MNHNS, SASEGT. V lost 6 bases, J lost 6 bases, and 4 bases stayed unmatched. The CDR3 length is 14 residues. The CDR3, as DNA: TGTGCCAGCAGCACCGGGACAGGGGGCAATGAGCAGTTCTTC. This translates into CASSTGTGGNEQFF.

This chain uses TRBV5-1 with TRBJ2-5; 8 positions match TRBD1. The trim removed 1 base at V and 2 bases at J, leaving 1 base unmatched. Germline V CDR1 and CDR2: SGHRS, YFSETQ. The CDR3 loop spans 14 amino acids. The CDR3 loop reads CASSLTGGQETQYF. CDR3 DNA sequence: TGCGCCAGCAGCTTGACAGGGGGACAAGAGACCCAGTACTTC.

The V gene is TRBV10-2, the J gene TRBJ2-5; D remains unclear. V was shortened by 2 bases and J by 1 base, with 5 bases between the two germline ends. CDR3 length: 13 residues. The V gene's germline CDR1 is WSHSY and CDR2 SAAADI. The CDR3 spells CASSETFQETQYF. The CDR3 DNA reads as TGCGCCAGCAGTGAGACCTTCCAAGAGACCCAGTACTTC.

The chain joins TRBV5-4 to TRBJ1-4, with D maybe TRBD1 (5 bases). The CDR3 has 13 amino acids. Germline CDR1 SGHNT, CDR2 YYREEE (reference sequence). V was shortened by 3 bases and J by 8 bases, with 11 bases between the two germline ends. The CDR3 reads CASSSRESEKLFF. The CDR3 DNA follows: TGTGCCAGCAGCTCCAGGGAGTCGGAAAAACTGTTTTTT.

V is TRBV7-9 and J is TRBJ2-1, with D possibly being TRBD1 or TRBD2 (5 bases each). Trimming removed 5 bases at V and 12 bases at J, with 23 bases between. The germline V gene encodes CDR1 SEHNR and CDR2 FQNEAQ (reference sequence). This CDR3 comprises 15 residues. The CDR3 DNA is TGTGCCAGCAGCCCTCCCGGGACCAAGCCCAGGGTGCAGTTCTTC. The encoded protein is CASSPPGTKPRVQFF.

This clone was observed a few times. The chain carries TRBV7-8 and TRBJ1-5; TRBD1 matches at 8 bases. V trimming: 0 bases; J trimming: 4 bases; junction bases outside the gene matches: 8. Germline loops: CDR1 SGHVS, CDR2 FQNEAQ. The CDR3 extends over 17 amino acids. CDR3 in DNA: TGTGCCAGCAGCTTAGCGCCCAGGGGGCCCTTTAATCAGCCCCAGCATTTT. Its protein product is CASSLAPRGPFNQPQHF. Supplemented by reference TRBV7-8 and TRBJ1-5, the full variable domain reads GAGVSQSPRYKVAKRGQDVALRCDPISGHVSLFWYQQALGQGPEFLTYFQNEAQLDKSGLPSDRFFAERPEGSVSTLKIQRTQQEDSAVYLCASSLAPRGPFNQPQHFGDGTRLSIL.

Here the CDR3 DNA reads TGTGCCAGTAGTAAAGGGACTAGCGGGAGGGCCTCCCGGTCCTACAATGAGCAGTTCTTC. Its protein is CASSKGTSGRASRSYNEQFF. The gene calls are TRBV19 and TRBJ2-1, with 16 nucleotides matching TRBD2. Germline V gives CDR1 LNHDA, CDR2 SQIVND (reference sequence). With 4 bases clipped from V and 1 base from J, the junction kept 10 bases outside the gene matches. The CDR3 contains 20 residues.

The V call is TRBV30, the J call TRBJ1-1; TRBD1 is a possible D gene (6 bases). The CDR3 sequence is 14 residues long. Germline assignment: CDR1 GTSNPN and CDR2 SVGIG (reference sequence). Between the trimmed V and J ends, which lost 2 bases and 1 base, there was a span of 11 bases. The CDR3: CAWSRGTANTEAFF. For the CDR3, the DNA is TGTGCCTGGAGTAGGGGGACTGCGAACACTGAAGCTTTCTTT.

This clone was picked up a small number of times. This chain links TRBV30 with TRBJ1-2, with 9 nucleotides matching TRBD1. CDR3 length: 14 residues. Germline V CDR1 and CDR2: GTSNPN, SVGIG (reference sequence). Unmatched junction bases numbered 9, after V lost 4 bases and J lost 6 bases. CDR3: CAWNPYRGPDGYTF. The DNA of the CDR3 is TGTGCCTGGAATCCCTACAGGGGGCCAGATGGCTACACCTTC.

This chain links TRBV19 with TRBJ1-1; 8 bases agree with TRBD1. The length of the CDR3 is 14 residues. Trimming removed 6 bases from V and 10 bases from J; junction bases left unmatched: 13. CDR1 and CDR2 (germline): LNHDA, SQIVND (reference sequence). The CDR3 DNA sequence: TGTGCCAGTAGGGCAGGGGGCGAGGCTTTTAGAGCTTTCTTT. Amino acid sequence: CASRAGGEAFRAFF.

The chain is built from TRBV6-5 and TRBJ1-4, with 9 bases identical to TRBD1. CDR3 length: 16 residues. CDR1 and CDR2 from the germline V gene are MNHEY and SVGAGI. The V segment lost 4 bases and the J segment 8 bases; nucleotides outside the gene matches: 11. The CDR3 protein is CASSFSHRDRVEKLFF. DNA of the CDR3: TGTGCCAGCAGTTTTTCTCACCGGGACAGGGTCGAAAAACTGTTTTTT.

The chain uses TRBV28 and TRBJ2-7; 10 bases are shared with TRBD1. V lost 5 bases and J lost 1; bases outside the gene matches: 2. Looked up from germline, CDR1 is MDHEN and CDR2 is SYDVKM. The CDR3 runs to 14 residues. The CDR3 here is CASSPGQGSYEQYF. Written as DNA, the CDR3 is TGTGCCAGCAGTCCGGGACAGGGGTCCTACGAGCAGTACTTC.